Presented here are 32 T cell receptor beta chains from one specimen sequenced in a study of blood T cells in healthy people across ages (dated by TCRdb to about 2015). To prepare the library, 5' RACE was applied. Data came from an Illumina HiSeq 2500. A second PCR of about 6 to 11 cycles was performed with a sample-barcoded 5' primer and a J-beta primer mix. Through fastp at Q25 and MiXCR, TCRdb rebuilt clones from the public reads, retaining in-frame beta chains. Each CDR3 protein appears once, grouped with its most common genes and DNA. This sample gives 550,000 to 800,000 distinct CDR3 sequences in total; about 32% of them show up just once. 15% of the sample goes to the ten largest clones. The sample was blood. All receptors derive from a woman aged 80 or older in good health. Donor details come from another sample of the same person, matched by shared clones.

This clonotype was picked up many times. The genes are TRBV14 and TRBJ2-3; possibly TRBD2 for D (6 bases). Germline V CDR1 and CDR2: SGHDN, FVKESK. The germline V and J ends were trimmed by 3 bases and 2 bases, with 12 bases remaining between them. This CDR3 is built from 15 residues. The CDR3 is CASSQGPDYTDTQYF. As DNA, the CDR3 is TGTGCCAGCAGCCAGGGCCCGGACTACACAGATACGCAGTATTTT.

This clonotype was observed a few times. This chain links TRBV7-3 with TRBJ1-1, with 11 nucleotides matching TRBD1. CDR3 length equals 15 residues. V trimming: 4 bases; J trimming: 6 bases; junction bases outside the gene matches: 7. The V gene's germline CDR1 is SGHTA and CDR2 FQGTGA. CDR3 DNA: TGTGCCAGCAGCTCCTTGGGACAGGGGGGCTCTGAAGCTTTCTTT. This translates into CASSSLGQGGSEAFF. Drawing the rest from reference TRBV7-3 and TRBJ1-1, the complete variable domain is GAGVSQTPSNKVTEKGKYVELRCDPISGHTALYWYRQSLGQGPEFLIYFQGTGAADDSGLPNDRFFAVRPEGSVSTLKIQRTERGDSAVYLCASSSLGQGGSEAFFGQGTRLTVV.

This clonotype was seen a handful of times. The rearrangement joins TRBV2 to TRBJ2-7; 9 bases map to TRBD2. The length of the CDR3 is 18 residues. Germline V gene sequence: CDR1 SNHLY, CDR2 FYNNEI. V shed 8 bases, J shed 3 bases, and the junction held 20 bases outside the gene matches. The CDR3 loop reads CASRYSLGLAIGLYEQYF. In DNA, the CDR3 is TGTGCCAGCCGCTACTCGCTGGGACTAGCTATAGGGCTCTACGAGCAGTACTTC.

The chain uses TRBV28 and TRBJ1-1; no definite D call. The V end lost 3 bases, the J end lost 5 bases, and 13 bases lay between the germline ends. The CDR3 has 14 residues. Germline CDR1 and CDR2: MDHEN and SYDVKM. This CDR3 is CASSFLRLGTEAFF. CDR3 nucleotides: TGTGCCAGCAGTTTTTTAAGGTTGGGAACTGAAGCTTTCTTT.

This clonotype was seen only a few times. V and J are TRBV20-1 and TRBJ1-5; D is possibly TRBD1 (5 bases). Trimming removed 0 bases from V and 10 bases from J, with 19 bases in between. The CDR3 is 15 amino acids. Germline V gives CDR1 DFQATT, CDR2 SNEGSKA (reference sequence). The CDR3 loop is CSAREISAGQGPQHF. CDR3 DNA: TGCAGTGCTAGAGAGATTTCGGCAGGGCAGGGCCCCCAGCATTTT.

This clonotype was seen repeatedly, ten times or more. V gene TRBV2 combines with J gene TRBJ2-1, with D possibly matching TRBD1 (6 bases). The CDR3 runs to 13 residues. V was clipped by 6 bases and J by 3 bases, with 9 bases between them. CDR1 is SNHLY and CDR2 is FYNNEI in the germline V gene. This CDR3 is CASRAQGYNEQFF. CDR3 in DNA: TGTGCCAGCAGAGCACAGGGCTACAATGAGCAGTTCTTC.

V usage is TRBV15 and J usage is TRBJ1-1; 12 nucleotides line up with TRBD1. The V gene end was trimmed by 5 bases and the J gene end by 9 bases; junction bases not matched to a gene: 10. Germline CDR1 LNHNV, CDR2 YYDKDF (reference sequence). The CDR3 is 15 amino acids. For the CDR3, the DNA is TGTGCCACCAGCGAGTCCGGGACAGGGGGCTCTAAAGCTTTCTTT. Translated, it gives CATSESGTGGSKAFF.

This clonotype came up a few times. The rearrangement uses TRBV5-4 and TRBJ1-4; 7 bases line up with TRBD1. The CDR3 loop spans 15 amino acids. Germline trimming cut 0 bases from V and 7 bases from J; bases unmatched to any gene: 6. Germline CDR1 reads SGHNT; CDR2 reads YYREEE (reference sequence). The CDR3 reads CASSLEGGAGEKLFF. The CDR3 DNA follows: TGTGCCAGCAGCTTGGAAGGGGGCGCGGGTGAAAAACTGTTTTTT.

This clonotype has at least ten counts. V is TRBV12-3 or TRBV12-4 and J is TRBJ2-5; D remains unclear. The V end was cut by 6 bases, the J end by 5 bases, with 7 bases between. This CDR3 comprises 11 residues. CDR3 sequence: CASRHGETQYF. The CDR3 bases are TGTGCCAGCAGACATGGGGAGACCCAGTACTTC.

There are many counts of this clonotype. The V and J genes are TRBV3-1 and TRBJ1-1, with TRBD1 matching over 11 bases. J gave up 4 bases and V 6 bases, and 1 base lay outside the gene matches. CDR3 length: 13 amino acids. CDR1 is LGHDT, CDR2 YNNKEL, per germline (reference sequence). This chain's CDR3 is CASRGQGVTEAFF. DNA of the CDR3: TGTGCCAGCAGGGGACAGGGGGTCACTGAAGCTTTCTTT.

This clonotype was seen ten or more times. The CDR3 region is CASSSDRSGTYEQYF. The DNA for the CDR3 is TGTGCCAGCAGCTCGGACAGGTCCGGAACCTACGAGCAGTACTTC. The rearrangement links TRBV7-2 to TRBJ2-7, with 7 positions matching TRBD1. This CDR3 has 15 amino acids. Germline CDR1 is SGHTA and CDR2 is FQGNSA. With V trimmed by 4 bases and J by 2 bases, 8 bases remained unmatched.

In its sample, this clonotype was seen many times. The V and J genes are TRBV12-3 or TRBV12-4 and TRBJ1-2; 12 nucleotides agree with TRBD1. Trimming at V came to 3 bases and at J to 4 bases, leaving 15 bases not matched to a gene. CDR3 length: 19 residues. CDR3 loop: CASSFWPGQGAPSFYGYTF. In DNA form, the CDR3 reads TGTGCCAGCAGTTTTTGGCCGGGACAGGGGGCTCCCTCCTTCTATGGCTACACCTTC.

This clonotype has a count of ten or more. The chain carries TRBV20-1 and TRBJ2-1; D gene uncertain. This CDR3 contains 13 residues. Trimming stripped 6 bases from V and 6 bases from J, with 15 bases between. From germline, CDR1 is DFQATT and CDR2 SNEGSKA (reference sequence). In DNA, the CDR3 is TGCAGTGCAGCCGATAACGCTCCCAATGAGCAGTTCTTC. As protein: CSAADNAPNEQFF.

This clonotype was recorded a few times. This chain joins TRBV7-2 and TRBJ2-2; 9 nucleotides agree with TRBD2. After removal of 5 bases from V and 5 bases from J, the junction contained 3 bases not matched to a gene. The CDR3 is 14 residues long. The germline V gene encodes CDR1 SGHTA and CDR2 FQGNSA. The CDR3 loop reads CASSPGLATGELFF. The CDR3 DNA is TGTGCCAGCAGCCCGGGACTAGCTACCGGGGAGCTGTTTTTT. Looking up the rest from reference TRBV7-2 and TRBJ2-2 gives the full variable domain: GAGVSQSPSNKVTEKGKDVELRCDPISGHTALYWYRQSLGQGLEFLIYFQGNSAPDKSGLPSDRFSAERTGGSVSTLTIQRTQQEDSAVYLCASSPGLATGELFFGEGSRLTVL.

This clonotype was recorded many times. The chain carries TRBV20-1 and TRBJ1-2; maybe TRBD1 (6 bases). CDR3 length: 18 amino acids. Per the germline V gene, CDR1 is DFQATT and CDR2 is SNEGSKA (reference sequence). Trimming removed 1 base at V and 2 bases at J, with 23 bases between. This chain's CDR3 is CSARALAGGGSLNYGYTF. In DNA form, the CDR3 reads TGCAGTGCTAGAGCCCTCGCGGGTGGGGGCTCCTTAAACTATGGCTACACCTTC.

This clonotype has at least ten counts. The chain combines TRBV3-1 with TRBJ2-7; D unresolved. Germline-derived CDR1 and CDR2 are LGHDT and YNNKEL (reference sequence). CDR3 length equals 12 residues. The V end was cut by 1 base, the J end by 5 bases, with 6 bases between. CDR3 DNA sequence: TGTGCCAGCAGCCAAGTAAGACACGAGCAGTACTTC. Protein product: CASSQVRHEQYF.

In regard to this clonotype: A read error may explain this, as a much larger clone is one base away. V gene TRBV7-2 combines with J gene TRBJ1-2; no clear D gene. The V gene's germline CDR1 is SGHTA and CDR2 FQGNSA. This CDR3 region has 16 residues. V lost 0 bases to trimming and J lost 7 bases, with 18 bases between them. The CDR3 sequence: CASSLAFGQDRSGYTF. CDR3 DNA: TGTGCCAGCAGCTTAGCATTCGGGCAGGATCGATCTGGCTACACCTTC.

This clonotype occurred many times. The chain joins TRBV28 to TRBJ2-7; a possible D gene is TRBD1 (5 bases). Trimming took off 3 bases at V and 2 bases at J, with 11 bases between the two ends. Germline-derived CDR1 and CDR2 are MDHEN and SYDVKM. This CDR3 has 14 amino acids. The CDR3 is CASSLPQETYEQYF. The CDR3 nucleotides are TGTGCCAGCAGTTTGCCACAGGAGACCTACGAGCAGTACTTC.

This chain uses TRBV27 with TRBJ2-7, with D uncertain. The germline CDR1 and CDR2 sequences are MNHEY and SMNVEV (reference sequence). The V end was cut by 8 bases, the J end by 1 base, with 12 bases between. CDR3 size: 13 residues. The DNA for the CDR3 is TGTGCCAGCGCTTACAAACTTTCCTACGAGCAGTACTTC. As protein: CASAYKLSYEQYF.

This clonotype was picked up many times. This rearrangement joins TRBV6-6 to TRBJ2-3; 8 nucleotides align to TRBD1. Germline V gives CDR1 MNHNY, CDR2 SVGAGI (reference sequence). V was clipped by 7 bases and J by 0 bases; unmatched bases: 6. CDR3 size: 15 residues. CDR3 amino acids: CASKATGVSTDTQYF. The CDR3 DNA follows: TGTGCCAGCAAAGCGACAGGGGTCAGCACAGATACGCAGTATTTT.

This clonotype has ten or more counts. A much larger clone differs from this one at a single base, so this may be a read error. The J gene is TRBJ1-6, the V gene TRBV15; the D gene is possibly TRBD1 (6 bases). The germline V gene has CDR1 LNHNV and CDR2 YYDKDF (reference sequence). The CDR3 has 13 amino acids. V gave up 3 bases and J gave up 8 bases, with 8 bases separating them. The chain's CDR3 is CATSSNRDSPLHF. The CDR3 DNA reads TGTGCCACCAGCAGTAACAGGGATTCACCCCTCCACTTT.

The J gene is TRBJ2-3, the V gene TRBV4-3; 10 bases line up with TRBD2. The junction had 21 bases not matched to a gene; V was cut back by 3 bases and J by 3 bases. The CDR3 is 21 amino acids. CDR1 and CDR2 from the germline V gene are LGHNA and YSLEER. This chain's CDR3 is CASSHRVPAGGPLESTDTQYF. In nucleotides, the CDR3 is TGCGCCAGCAGCCATCGCGTCCCAGCGGGAGGGCCCCTGGAAAGTACAGATACGCAGTATTTT.

The chain combines TRBV27 with TRBJ2-3; D unresolved. Germline V gene data show CDR1 as MNHEY and CDR2 as SMNVEV (reference sequence). The CDR3 length is 13 residues. V lost 0 bases and J 4 bases, leaving 5 bases between the germline ends. CDR3 protein: CASSLSRADTQYF. The DNA for the CDR3 is TGTGCCAGCAGTTTATCTAGGGCAGATACGCAGTATTTT.

The chain joins TRBV10-2 to TRBJ2-4; 10 bases map to TRBD2. This CDR3 is 19 amino acids long. Germline V gene data show CDR1 as WSHSY and CDR2 as SAAADI. The V gene end was trimmed by 3 bases and the J gene end by 0 bases; junction bases not matched to a gene: 11. The CDR3: CASSDAGTSVGLAKNIQYF. DNA of the CDR3: TGCGCCAGCAGTGATGCCGGGACTAGCGTCGGACTAGCCAAAAACATTCAGTACTTC.

This clonotype has at least ten counts. The chain carries TRBV24-1 and TRBJ2-3; the match to TRBD1 covers 9 bases. Germline CDR1 KGHDR, CDR2 SFDVKD. CDR3 length: 15 amino acids. The J segment lost 6 bases and the V segment lost 3 bases, leaving 6 bases of the junction unmatched. This chain's CDR3 is CATSDPGTGSDTQYF. The CDR3 DNA sequence: TGTGCCACCAGTGATCCCGGGACAGGGAGTGATACGCAGTATTTT.

This clonotype was found many times. The chain recombines TRBV3-1 with TRBJ1-5; D is unclear. CDR1 and CDR2 (germline): LGHDT, YNNKEL (reference sequence). The germline V and J ends were trimmed by 3 bases and 3 bases, with 12 bases remaining between them. CDR3 length: 15 residues. The CDR3 nucleotides read TGTGCCAGCAGCCAGGGTTTCGGAACCAATCAGCCCCAGCATTTT. Translated: CASSQGFGTNQPQHF. Full variable domain (remainder filled in from reference TRBV3-1 and TRBJ1-5): DTAVSQTPKYLVTQMGNDKSIKCEQNLGHDTMYWYKQDSKKFLKIMFSYNNKELIINETVPNRFSPKSPDKAHLNLHINSLELGDSAVYFCASSQGFGTNQPQHFGDGTRLSIL.

V and J are TRBV28 and TRBJ1-4; D unclear. There are 14 residues in the CDR3. The germline V gene has CDR1 MDHEN and CDR2 SYDVKM. Trimming took 6 bases from V and 5 from J, leaving 13 bases between them. CDR3 sequence: CASRSSGGNEKLFF. For the CDR3, the DNA is TGTGCCAGCAGATCGAGTGGAGGCAATGAAAAACTGTTTTTT.

This rearrangement joins TRBV6-6 to TRBJ2-3, with 8 bases matching TRBD2. This CDR3 is 17 amino acids long. Per the germline V gene, CDR1 is MNHNY and CDR2 is SVGAGI (reference sequence). V lost 1 base to trimming and J lost 0 bases; unmatched junction nucleotides: 6. The CDR3 nucleotides are TGTGCCAGCAGTTACTGGAGTAGCGGGGCCAGCACAGATACGCAGTATTTT. Residues: CASSYWSSGASTDTQYF.

The sample holds many counts of this clonotype. Given a much more abundant clone one base away, this may be a read error. The chain employs TRBV5-1 and TRBJ2-1, with D maybe TRBD1 (5 bases). Germline V gene sequence: CDR1 SGHRS, CDR2 YFSETQ. The CDR3 is made up of 14 amino acids. Trimming took 3 bases from V and 2 from J, leaving 9 bases between them. CDR3 residues: CASSWGRTYNEQFF. CDR3 nucleotides: TGCGCCAGCAGCTGGGGCAGAACCTACAATGAGCAGTTCTTC.

This clonotype appeared many times. The gene calls are TRBV9 and TRBJ1-2, with 8 bases lining up with TRBD1. Germline loops: CDR1 SGDLS, CDR2 YYNGEE. There are 16 residues in the CDR3. Trimming at V came to 3 bases and at J to 8 bases, leaving 15 bases not matched to a gene. CDR3 residues: CASSASPWGQDLGYTF. The DNA of the CDR3 is TGTGCCAGCAGCGCCTCCCCGTGGGGACAGGACTTGGGCTACACCTTC.

This clonotype has more than one count but fewer than ten. V usage is TRBV12-3 or TRBV12-4 and J usage is TRBJ2-5; TRBD2 might be the D (6 bases). The J call may be incorrect, as the DNA end agrees better with TRBJ2-7. The CDR3 length is 13 residues. CDR3 amino acids: CASSQGLPYEQYF. Here the CDR3 DNA reads TGTGCCAGTAGCCAGGGACTGCCCTACGAGCAGTACTTC.

This clonotype was counted many times. The chain is built from TRBV2 and TRBJ2-1, with a weak D call TRBD2 (7 bases). Deletions cut 6 bases from V and 4 bases from J, with 16 bases between. The CDR3 runs to 15 residues. Germline CDR1 reads SNHLY; CDR2 reads FYNNEI. The CDR3: CASSPVRGAYNEQFF. CDR3 nucleotides: TGTGCCAGCAGCCCGGTACGGGGGGCTTACAATGAGCAGTTCTTC.